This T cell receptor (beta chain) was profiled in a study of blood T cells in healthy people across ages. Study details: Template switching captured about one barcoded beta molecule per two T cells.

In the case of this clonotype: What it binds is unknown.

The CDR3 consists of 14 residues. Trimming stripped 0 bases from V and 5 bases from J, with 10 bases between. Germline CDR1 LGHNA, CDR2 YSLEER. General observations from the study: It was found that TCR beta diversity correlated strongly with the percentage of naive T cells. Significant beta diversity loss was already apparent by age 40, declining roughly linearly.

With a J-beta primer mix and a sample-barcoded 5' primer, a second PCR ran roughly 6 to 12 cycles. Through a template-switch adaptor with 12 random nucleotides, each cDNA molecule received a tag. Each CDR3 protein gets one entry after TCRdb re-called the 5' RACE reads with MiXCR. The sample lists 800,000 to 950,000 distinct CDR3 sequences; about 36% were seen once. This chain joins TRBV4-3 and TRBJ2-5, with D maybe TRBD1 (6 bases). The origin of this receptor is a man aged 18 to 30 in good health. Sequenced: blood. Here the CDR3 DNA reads TGCGCCAGCAGCCAAGATAGAAGGGGGGAGACCCAGTACTTC. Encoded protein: CASSQDRRGETQYF.